Below, 30 T cell receptor beta chains from the same sample are listed, as sequenced in a study of patients and donors after allogeneic stem cell transplantation. TCRdb independently ran MiXCR on the RT-PCR reads; one entry per CDR3 protein. The table has around 200,000 distinct CDR3 sequences, more than 35% seen once; the top ten hold roughly 11%. The sequencing sample was made of blood, either unsorted or a sorted T cell fraction (not recorded which). These receptors were collected from a human donor who was either an allogeneic HSCT recipient or a stem cell or donor lymphocyte infusion donor (not recorded which). It is not recorded whose cells these are; they may come from a transplant donor.

The genes are TRBV12-3 or TRBV12-4 and TRBJ1-5, with D maybe TRBD1 (5 bases). The CDR3 is made up of 17 amino acids. Trimming stripped 1 base from V and 7 bases from J, with 20 bases between. The CDR3 DNA reads TGTGCCAGCAGTTTAGGGGAAGTGGGGGGTGGAAGCCAGCCCCAGCATTTT. Translation: CASSLGEVGGGSQPQHF.

V and J are TRBV18 and TRBJ2-1; TRBD2 aligns across 7 bases. This CDR3 contains 15 residues. V shed 3 bases, J shed 7 bases, and the junction held 9 bases outside the gene matches. Per germline, CDR1 KGHSH and CDR2 LQKENI. The CDR3 DNA is TGTGCCAGCTCACCCGGGGGGTCAATCGTGAATGAGCAGTTCTTC. It translates to CASSPGGSIVNEQFF.

Written as DNA, the CDR3 is TGTGCCAGCAGCGGGGGCAGGGGAAATTTCCAGCATTTT. Protein: CASSGGRGNFQHF. The genes are TRBV6-5 and TRBJ1-5; perhaps TRBD1 as D (6 bases). Germline V gene sequence: CDR1 MNHEY, CDR2 SVGAGI. The CDR3 covers 13 residues. Trimming left V 6 bases short and J 12 bases short, with 18 bases between.

The gene calls are TRBV6-1 and TRBJ2-1; 7 nucleotides agree with TRBD2. V lost 2 bases to trimming and J lost 7 bases; unmatched junction nucleotides: 11. The CDR3 loop spans 16 amino acids. CDR1 and CDR2 (germline): MNHNS, SASEGT. The CDR3 spells CASSERRASGRNEQFF. The CDR3, as DNA: TGTGCCAGCAGTGAAAGGAGGGCTAGCGGACGGAATGAGCAGTTCTTC.

The chain links TRBV3-1 to TRBJ1-1; weak D call: TRBD1 (5 bases). This CDR3 region has 16 residues. Deletions cut 4 bases from V and 5 bases from J, with 20 bases between. Germline CDR1 reads LGHDT; CDR2 reads YNNKEL (reference sequence). DNA for the CDR3: TGTGCCAGCAGCCTCCCCCCGTCTGGGGGGAAAACTGAAGCTTTCTTT. Its translation: CASSLPPSGGKTEAFF.

This clonotype was counted between two and nine times. The V and J genes are TRBV5-1 and TRBJ1-1; 8 bases line up with TRBD1. Losses at the gene ends were 4 bases for V and 10 bases for J; bases not matched to a gene: 6. This CDR3 has 12 amino acids. Germline CDR1 and CDR2: SGHRS and YFSETQ. As DNA, the CDR3 is TGCGCCAGCAGCCTCCTCAGGGGGCGAGCTTTCTTT. Amino acids: CASSLLRGRAFF.

The rearrangement joins TRBV7-9 to TRBJ2-2; D may be TRBD1 or TRBD2 (5 bases each). V lost 1 base to trimming and J lost 11 bases, with 11 bases between them. The CDR3 runs to 13 residues. CDR1 and CDR2 from the germline V gene are SEHNR and FQNEAQ (reference sequence). The CDR3 sequence is CASSLVRDAELFF. The CDR3 DNA is TGTGCCAGCAGCTTAGTCCGGGACGCCGAGCTGTTTTTT.

The rearrangement uses TRBV3-1 and TRBJ2-7; TRBD1 aligns across 12 bases. Germline V lookup: CDR1 LGHDT, CDR2 YNNKEL (reference sequence). Trimming at V came to 4 bases and at J to 4 bases, leaving 11 bases not matched to a gene. CDR3 length equals 17 residues. The CDR3 DNA sequence: TGTGCCAGCAGCCCCTTCACCGGGACAGGGGGCAGTTACGAGCAGTACTTC. It encodes CASSPFTGTGGSYEQYF.

This clonotype showed up just a few times. The DNA for the CDR3 is TGTGCCAGCAGTGTACAGGGGGCTGGAAACACCATATATTTT. Residues: CASSVQGAGNTIYF. J is TRBJ1-3 and V is TRBV25-1, with 8 bases lining up with TRBD1. J was trimmed by 2 bases and V by 4 bases; bases with no gene match: 1. This CDR3 is 14 amino acids long. Germline V CDR1 and CDR2: MGHDK, SYGVNS.

The chain is built from TRBV7-9 and TRBJ2-1; the match to TRBD1 covers 8 bases. In germline, CDR1 is SEHNR, CDR2 FQNEAQ (reference sequence). With V trimmed by 2 bases and J by 9 bases, 6 bases remained unmatched. The CDR3 extends over 14 amino acids. The CDR3 is CASSLRTGIAEQFF. The CDR3, as DNA: TGTGCCAGCAGCTTAAGGACAGGGATAGCTGAGCAGTTCTTC.

This chain joins TRBV4-1 and TRBJ2-3; D call uncertain. The CDR3 is made up of 13 amino acids. Germline V lookup: CDR1 MGHRA, CDR2 YSYEKL. Trimming removed 5 bases from V and 1 base from J, with 7 bases in between. The CDR3 loop reads CASSGNRTDTQYF. In nucleotides, the CDR3 is TGCGCCAGCAGCGGTAATCGCACAGATACGCAGTATTTT.

The gene calls are TRBV28 and TRBJ1-5; D uncertain. Germline V gene sequence: CDR1 MDHEN, CDR2 SYDVKM. V was clipped by 5 bases and J by 3 bases, with 17 bases between them. The CDR3 runs to 16 residues. As DNA, the CDR3 is TGTGCCAGCAGTCCCTTGCCCCAAATATACAATCAGCCCCAGCATTTT. It encodes CASSPLPQIYNQPQHF.

The chain joins TRBV6-6 to TRBJ1-2; D might be TRBD1 (6 bases). Germline V CDR1 and CDR2: MNHNY, SVGAGI (reference sequence). This CDR3 region has 14 residues. V was pared by 5 bases and J by 4 bases, with 14 bases between. CDR3 in DNA: TGTGCCAGCAGTATTGGACAGAACATCTATGGCTACACCTTC. Amino acid sequence: CASSIGQNIYGYTF.

This clonotype was counted a few times. The rearrangement uses TRBV7-9 and TRBJ1-2; weak D call: TRBD1 (5 bases). The CDR3 spans 13 residues. Germline values: CDR1 SEHNR, CDR2 FQNEAQ (reference sequence). V shed 5 bases and J shed 4 bases, with 11 bases lying between them. CDR3 protein: CASSPREGYGYTF. The DNA for the CDR3 is TGTGCCAGCAGCCCCAGGGAGGGCTATGGCTACACCTTC.

The chain uses TRBV18 and TRBJ1-5, with D maybe TRBD1 (5 bases). The CDR3 totals 13 residues. V lost 4 bases to trimming and J lost 3 bases, with 7 bases between them. From germline, CDR1 is KGHSH and CDR2 LQKENI. In DNA, the CDR3 is TGTGCCAGCTCACAGGGGTACAATCAGCCCCAGCATTTT. Translation: CASSQGYNQPQHF.

The V and J genes are TRBV29-1 and TRBJ2-7; 7 nucleotides agree with TRBD2. V dropped 5 bases and J dropped 0; count of bases not matched to a gene: 7. Looked up from germline, CDR1 is SQVTM and CDR2 is ANQGSEA. CDR3 length: 14 amino acids. The CDR3 reads CSVRGEGPSYEQYF. CDR3 nucleotide sequence: TGCAGCGTTCGGGGGGAGGGCCCCTCCTACGAGCAGTACTTC.

There are a few counts of this clonotype. The gene calls are TRBV15 and TRBJ1-5, with unresolved D. The V gene lost 0 bases and the J gene lost 6 bases, with 9 bases spanning the gap. CDR1 is LNHNV and CDR2 is YYDKDF in the germline V gene (reference sequence). CDR3 length equals 14 residues. The CDR3 spells CATSRDLRVQPQHF. CDR3 nucleotides: TGTGCCACCAGCAGAGATTTACGGGTTCAGCCCCAGCATTTT.

Notes on this clonotype: At one end, the junction sequence differs from germline, possibly due to a read error. The chain employs TRBV11-2 and TRBJ2-1; D call uncertain. The germline CDR1 and CDR2 sequences are SGHAT and FQNNGV. CDR3 size: 13 residues. The CDR3 sequence is CASSLAGYNKQFF. The CDR3 DNA reads as TGTGCCAGCAGCTTAGCCGGGTACAATAAGCAGTTCTTC. Using reference TRBV11-2 and TRBJ2-1 for the parts outside the CDR3, the full variable domain is EAGVAQSPRYKIIEKRQSVAFWCNPISGHATLYWYQQILGQGPKLLIQFQNNGVVDDSQLPKDRFSAERLKGVDSTLKIQPAKLEDSAVYLCASSLAGYNKQFFGPGTRLTVL.

This chain uses TRBV27 with TRBJ1-1, with D tentatively TRBD1 (6 bases). CDR3 length equals 14 residues. V was shortened by 6 bases and J by 4 bases, with 15 bases between the two germline ends. In germline, CDR1 is MNHEY, CDR2 SMNVEV (reference sequence). In DNA, the CDR3 is TGTGCCAGCAGCCCGACAGGCCTAGGCACTGAAGCTTTCTTT. It translates to CASSPTGLGTEAFF.

The V call is TRBV9, the J call TRBJ1-4; D is ambiguous. The CDR3 totals 14 residues. CDR1 and CDR2 from the germline V gene are SGDLS and YYNGEE. V was cut by 0 bases and J by 7 bases, with 10 bases left in between. The CDR3 protein is CASSVGSAGEKLFF. The CDR3 DNA reads as TGTGCCAGCAGCGTAGGTTCGGCGGGTGAAAAACTGTTTTTT.

The chain recombines TRBV7-2 with TRBJ2-1; either TRBD1 or TRBD2 may supply D (7 bases each). The CDR3 is made up of 17 amino acids. The V and J ends lost 5 bases and 3 bases respectively, with 20 bases between them. Germline V gene lookup returns CDR1 SGHTA and CDR2 FQGNSA. DNA of the CDR3: TGTGCCAGCAGCCCGACCCCAGCGGGACAGCACTACAATGAGCAGTTCTTC. This translates into CASSPTPAGQHYNEQFF. Full variable domain (rest looked up from reference TRBV7-2 and TRBJ2-1): GAGVSQSPSNKVTEKGKDVELRCDPISGHTALYWYRQSLGQGLEFLIYFQGNSAPDKSGLPSDRFSAERTGGSVSTLTIQRTQQEDSAVYLCASSPTPAGQHYNEQFFGPGTRLTVL.

The V gene is TRBV5-1, the J gene TRBJ1-1; D might be TRBD1 (5 bases). The length of the CDR3 is 15 residues. In germline, CDR1 is SGHRS, CDR2 YFSETQ. The V end lost 4 bases, the J end lost 2 bases, and 15 bases lay between the germline ends. The CDR3 bases are TGCGCCAGCAGCCCCGCCGACAGACTTAACACTGAAGCTTTCTTT. Translation: CASSPADRLNTEAFF.

The chain combines TRBV4-2 with TRBJ1-1, with D tentatively TRBD1 (5 bases). The CDR3 covers 16 residues. Germline V gives CDR1 LGHNA, CDR2 YNFKEQ. The V end lost 0 bases, the J end lost 3 bases, and 14 bases lay between the germline ends. CDR3 DNA sequence: TGTGCCAGCAGCCAAGAGGGGGGGACCAGGGACACTGAAGCTTTCTTT. Its translation is CASSQEGGTRDTEAFF.

The rearrangement uses TRBV14 and TRBJ2-7, with 15 positions matching TRBD2. The CDR3 has 20 amino acids. V lost 1 base and J lost 2; bases outside the gene matches: 12. Germline V gene lookup returns CDR1 SGHDN and CDR2 FVKESK. In nucleotides, the CDR3 is TGTGCCAGCAGCCAAGTGTATAGGGGACTAGCGGGGGGCCTAACCTACGAGCAGTACTTC. Protein sequence: CASSQVYRGLAGGLTYEQYF.

The chain couples TRBV12-3 or TRBV12-4 to TRBJ2-2; D ambiguous. Trimming took 2 bases from V and 2 from J, leaving 9 bases between them. The CDR3 has 15 amino acids. The CDR3 DNA is TGTGCCAGCAGTTTAAGGGATATCAACACCGGGGAGCTGTTTTTT. Protein product: CASSLRDINTGELFF.

The rearrangement uses TRBV20-1 and TRBJ1-6; D is uncertain. CDR3 size: 13 residues. Germline V gives CDR1 DFQATT, CDR2 SNEGSKA (reference sequence). Between the trimmed V and J ends, which lost 7 bases and 0 bases, there was a span of 7 bases. This chain's CDR3 is CSVGSSYNSPLHF. The CDR3 region has the DNA TGCAGTGTCGGGAGCTCCTATAATTCACCCCTCCACTTT.

The rearrangement uses TRBV5-5 and TRBJ1-1, with D hard to call. There are 12 residues in the CDR3. The V end was cut by 1 base, the J end by 5 bases, with 6 bases between. The V gene's germline CDR1 is SGHKS and CDR2 YYEKEE (reference sequence). The CDR3 region has the DNA TGTGCCAGCAGCTTGTCCTGGACTGAAGCTTTCTTT. Residues: CASSLSWTEAFF.

This clonotype was detected a few times. The chain has TRBV3-1 and TRBJ1-4; D gene unclear. In germline, CDR1 is LGHDT, CDR2 YNNKEL (reference sequence). V shed 6 bases and J shed 6 bases, with 14 bases lying between them. CDR3 length: 14 residues. For the CDR3, the DNA is TGTGCCAGCAGTCCCGGGAGAGGACATGAAAAACTGTTTTTT. This sequence encodes CASSPGRGHEKLFF.

This clonotype has a handful of counts. The chain links TRBV20-1 to TRBJ1-1; perhaps TRBD1 as D (6 bases). CDR3 length: 14 residues. V lost 5 bases and J 3 bases, leaving 16 bases between the germline ends. Germline V gene sequence: CDR1 DFQATT, CDR2 SNEGSKA (reference sequence). The CDR3 loop reads CSAFRTDGYTEAFF. As DNA, the CDR3 is TGCAGTGCTTTTAGGACAGATGGGTACACTGAAGCTTTCTTT.

This clonotype was detected a few times. The V call is TRBV9, the J call TRBJ1-6; D remains unclear. This CDR3 spans 16 amino acids. The V and J ends lost 0 bases and 8 bases respectively, with 15 bases between them. The germline CDR1 and CDR2 sequences are SGDLS and YYNGEE. The CDR3 sequence: CASSVAQGSGDSPLHF. The CDR3 region has the DNA TGTGCCAGCAGCGTAGCTCAAGGCAGTGGAGATTCACCCCTCCACTTT. The complete variable domain, with remaining parts taken from reference TRBV9 and TRBJ1-6, reads DSGVTQTPKHLITATGQRVTLRCSPRSGDLSVYWYQQSLDQGLQFLIQYYNGEERAKGNILERFSAQQFPDLHSELNLSSLELGDSALYFCASSVAQGSGDSPLHFGNGTRLTVT.